The T cell receptor beta chain described here comes from a study of blood T cell repertoires in COVID-19. Clones were sequenced by immunoSEQ multiplex PCR, and TCRdb holds only the in-frame ones, with some missing. The repertoire consists of under 250,000 clones, with under 90% occurring once and the leading ten covering 4.8%. There are 14 residues in the CDR3. Trimming took 1 base from V and 7 from J, leaving 11 bases between them. The germline CDR1 and CDR2 sequences are SGHTA and FQGNSA. Enrollees, roughly 18 to 90 years old, lived in about two dozen US areas. Sequencing input: PBMCs or T cells enriched from blood (not recorded which). The V and J genes are TRBV7-2 and TRBJ1-5, with D hard to call. The TCR originated in a woman aged 45-65 years who had been exposed to COVID-19. CDR3 sequence: CASSLEIGGQPQHF. The CDR3 DNA follows: TGTGCCAGCAGCTTAGAGATTGGAGGGCAGCCCCAGCATTTT.